These T cell receptor beta chains were read from a single sample in a study of blood T cell repertoires in COVID-19. The table came from immunoSEQ multiplex PCR; TCRdb's copy has only in-frame clones and leaves some out. There are 40,000 or so clones in the sample; around 75% occur only once, and roughly 61% lies in the top ten. Sequenced: peripheral blood. These receptors came from an elderly man with acute or convalescent COVID-19. CDR3s include the opening cysteine and the closing phenylalanine or tryptophan. Fields, in order: J gene, clone size, V gene, D gene, CDR3 DNA, CDR3 protein. The D gene is left open where the match is weak. Where a row states a size, it is once, few, many or the class of an expanded clone; other rows omit it.

J: TRBJ1-1
size: NA
V: TRBV5-4
D: NA
DNA: TGTGCCAGCAGCTTGGAAAGGGGTCCCAACACTGAAGCTTTCTTT
CDR3: CASSLERGPNTEAFF

J: TRBJ2-2
size: NA
V: TRBV5-4
D: TRBD1
DNA: TGTGCCAGCAGCTTGGGGGGACAGGCCTCGAACACCGGGGAGCTGTTTTTT
CDR3: CASSLGGQASNTGELFF

J: TRBJ2-7
size: NA
V: TRBV18
D: NA
DNA: TGTGCCAGCTCACCAGATCGTGACAGGACCCCCTACGAGCAGTACTTC
CDR3: CASSPDRDRTPYEQYF

J: TRBJ2-7
size: many
V: TRBV28
D: NA
DNA: TGTGCCAGCAGTTTCGGACTGAGGAGCTCCTACGAGCAGTACTTC
CDR3: CASSFGLRSSYEQYF

J: TRBJ2-7
size: NA
V: TRBV10-2
D: TRBD2
DNA: TGCGCCAGCACGGGGAGCGGGAGGCTCCGCTCCTACGAGCAGTACTTC
CDR3: CASTGSGRLRSYEQYF

J: TRBJ2-1
size: NA
V: TRBV28
D: TRBD2
DNA: TGTGCCAGCAGTTCAGCGGGAGCTAGATCAGGGGAGCAGTTCTTC
CDR3: CASSSAGARSGEQFF

J: TRBJ2-1
size: few
V: TRBV3-1/TRBV3-2
D: NA
DNA: TGTGCCAGCAGCCAAGATCTTGGGCTAGCCGGGAATGAGCAGTTCTTC
CDR3: CASSQDLGLAGNEQFF

J: TRBJ1-4
size: NA
V: TRBV5-1
D: NA
DNA: TGCGCCAGCAGCTTGGATGGGGGGGCAACTAATGAAAAACTGTTTTTT
CDR3: CASSLDGGATNEKLFF

J: TRBJ2-1
size: NA
V: TRBV4-2
D: TRBD1
DNA: TGTGCCAGCAGCCAAGTGGGGACAGATGGGGATGAGCAGTTCTTC
CDR3: CASSQVGTDGDEQFF

J: TRBJ1-5
size: NA
V: TRBV19
D: NA
DNA: TGTGCCAGTAGTATTCGAGGGTACAATCAGCCCCAGCATTTT
CDR3: CASSIRGYNQPQHF

J: TRBJ1-2
size: NA
V: TRBV24-1
D: NA
DNA: TGTGCCACCAGTGCCTCTAGTTCTTGGGGCTACACCTTC
CDR3: CATSASSSWGYTF

J: TRBJ1-4
size: once
V: TRBV6-1
D: NA
DNA: TGTGCCAGCAGTGAAAGGTGGGGAGGGAATGAAGAACTGTTTTTT
CDR3: CASSERWGGNEELFF

J: TRBJ2-3
size: NA
V: TRBV6-6
D: NA
DNA: TGTGCCAGCAGTGGGGAGGTAGCAGATACGCAGTATTTT
CDR3: CASSGEVADTQYF

J: TRBJ1-5
size: NA
V: TRBV6-1
D: TRBD1
DNA: TGTGCCAGCAGTGAGAGGGCAGGGGGTCAGCCCCAGCATTTT
CDR3: CASSERAGGQPQHF

J: TRBJ2-7
size: NA
V: TRBV7-2
D: TRBD2
DNA: TGTGCCAGCAGCTTAGAGACTAGCGGGTCCTACGAGCAGTACTTC
CDR3: CASSLETSGSYEQYF

J: TRBJ2-5
size: NA
V: TRBV10-3
D: NA
DNA: TGTGCCATCAGGCCGGGTGGTGTACAAGAGACCCAGTACTTC
CDR3: CAIRPGGVQETQYF

J: TRBJ2-1
size: NA
V: TRBV10-1
D: TRBD2
DNA: TGCGCCAGCAGTGACCCGTCGGGCGGGAGCTACAATGAGCAGTTCTTC
CDR3: CASSDPSGGSYNEQFF

J: TRBJ2-1
size: NA
V: TRBV28
D: TRBD2
DNA: TGTGCCAGCAGCTCGCCGGGGGGTGAGCAGTTCTTC
CDR3: CASSSPGGEQFF

J: TRBJ1-6
size: NA
V: TRBV2
D: NA
DNA: TGTGCCAGCAGTGCCCAGTTTAGCTCACCCCTCCACTTT
CDR3: CASSAQFSSPLHF

J: TRBJ2-1
size: NA
V: TRBV24-1
D: TRBD2
DNA: TGTGCCACCAGTGATAGCGGGAGGGCCCGTAATGAGCAGTTCTTC
CDR3: CATSDSGRARNEQFF

J: TRBJ2-4
size: NA
V: TRBV18
D: TRBD1
DNA: TGTGCCAGCTCACCACCGTATACAGGGGCTAGCATTCAGTACTTC
CDR3: CASSPPYTGASIQYF

J: TRBJ2-7
size: NA
V: TRBV6-5
D: TRBD2
DNA: TGTGCCAGCAGTCCACTAGCGGGAGGGAGTTACGAGCAGTACTTC
CDR3: CASSPLAGGSYEQYF

J: TRBJ2-7
size: NA
V: TRBV7-2
D: TRBD2
DNA: TGTGCCAGCAGCCAGCAAACCGGGACTAGCAGGATCGAGCAGTACTTC
CDR3: CASSQQTGTSRIEQYF

J: TRBJ2-7
size: few
V: TRBV2
D: NA
DNA: TGTGCCAGAGGGGGGGCGAACAACGAGCAGTACTTC
CDR3: CARGGANNEQYF

J: TRBJ2-7
size: NA
V: TRBV28
D: TRBD2
DNA: TGTGCCAGCAGTGTTGGCGGGAGGGACGAGCAGTACTTC
CDR3: CASSVGGRDEQYF

J: TRBJ1-1
size: once
V: TRBV7-8
D: TRBD1
DNA: TGTGCCAGCAGCTCCGGACAGGGCTACACTGAAGCTTTCTTT
CDR3: CASSSGQGYTEAFF

J: TRBJ2-3
size: once
V: TRBV30
D: NA
DNA: TGTGCCTGGAGTCCTAGACTAGTTCCCACAGATACGCAGTATTTT
CDR3: CAWSPRLVPTDTQYF

J: TRBJ1-2
size: NA
V: TRBV14
D: NA
DNA: TGTGCCAGCAGCCAGCGGGCCTCTATGGGGTACACCTTC
CDR3: CASSQRASMGYTF

J: TRBJ2-7
size: NA
V: TRBV7-9
D: NA
DNA: TGTGCCAGCAGCACCGACACTCCGGGAACCTACGAGCAGTACTTC
CDR3: CASSTDTPGTYEQYF

J: TRBJ1-4
size: NA
V: TRBV2
D: TRBD1
DNA: TGTGCCAGCAGTGAAAACAGGGGTGAAAAACTGTTTTTT
CDR3: CASSENRGEKLFF

J: TRBJ1-1
size: once
V: TRBV30
D: NA
DNA: TGTGCCTGGAGGTTTGACACATTGAACACTGAAGCTTTCTTT
CDR3: CAWRFDTLNTEAFF

J: TRBJ1-2
size: few
V: TRBV28
D: NA
DNA: TGTGCCAGCAGTTTGGTGGGCAGTAGTTTTAATGGCTACACCTTC
CDR3: CASSLVGSSFNGYTF

J: TRBJ2-2
size: NA
V: TRBV6-5
D: TRBD1
DNA: TGTGCCAGCAGTTTTAGGACAGGGGGGAACACCGGGGAGCTGTTTTTT
CDR3: CASSFRTGGNTGELFF

J: TRBJ2-3
size: NA
V: TRBV5-1
D: TRBD2
DNA: TGCGCCAGCAGCCCTCCGAGGTCTAGCGGTACAGATACGCAGTATTTT
CDR3: CASSPPRSSGTDTQYF